This TCR beta chain was sequenced for a study of identical twins. The V segment lost 0 bases and the J segment 5 bases; nucleotides outside the gene matches: 3. This CDR3 has 16 amino acids. The germline V gene encodes CDR1 SGHTA and CDR2 FQGTGA. TCRdb fed the 5' RACE reads into MiXCR, producing one record per CDR3 protein. The table lists more than 400,000 distinct CDR3 sequences, about 15% of them singletons. This sample also appeared in a second study, on yellow fever vaccine responses in identical twins.

The sequencing sample was made of CD4+ T cells sorted from blood. This sequence was found in a woman aged 18-29 years in good health. The chain uses TRBV7-3 and TRBJ2-7; 14 bases fit TRBD2. CDR3 sequence reads: CASSLTGTSGSNEQYF. The CDR3 DNA reads TGTGCCAGCAGCTTAACGGGGACTAGCGGGAGTAACGAGCAGTACTTC.